One sample yielded the 8 T cell receptor beta chains listed below, sequenced in a study of cytomegalovirus exposure and HLA in healthy donors. PCR involved 60 Vbeta and 13 Jbeta primers. Clones were read by immunoSEQ multiplex PCR, and TCRdb kept only the in-frame ones, dropping some. The table includes 210,000 or so clones, around 80% detected once. The sequenced material came from PBMCs. These TCRs come from a boy younger than 10 in good health and CMV-seronegative.

Of note for this clone: Other nucleotide sequences in the sample specify the same CDR3. The V and J genes are TRBV30 and TRBJ1-2; D is possibly TRBD1 (5 bases). The CDR3 contains 13 residues. Germline CDR1 reads GTSNPN; CDR2 reads SVGIG (reference sequence). Trimming cost V 0 bases and J 8 bases, with 13 bases left between them. The CDR3 DNA follows: TGTGCCTGGAGTGTAGGCAGGGTCGGCGGCTACACCTTC. Protein sequence: CAWSVGRVGGYTF. Full variable domain (rest looked up from reference TRBV30 and TRBJ1-2): SQTIHQWPATLVQPVGSPLSLECTVEGTSNPNLYWYRQAAGRGLQLLFYSVGIGQISSEVPQNLSASRPQDRQFILSSKKLLLSDSGFYLCAWSVGRVGGYTFGSGTRLTVV.

The chain is built from TRBV5-1 and TRBJ2-6; the D gene is possibly TRBD1 (5 bases). The CDR3 sequence is 15 residues long. V was clipped by 3 bases and J by 2 bases, with 9 bases between them. CDR1 is SGHRS and CDR2 is YFSETQ in the germline V gene. This chain's CDR3 is CASSSQGTGANVLTF. CDR3 sequence (DNA): TGCGCCAGCAGCTCTCAGGGAACTGGGGCCAACGTCCTGACTTTC.

The chain couples TRBV6-5 to TRBJ1-1; D might be TRBD1 (6 bases). CDR3 length: 15 residues. V gave up 5 bases and J gave up 5 bases, with 18 bases separating them. The germline CDR1 and CDR2 sequences are MNHEY and SVGAGI. The CDR3 is CASSPLRGLGTEAFF. The DNA for the CDR3 is TGTGCCAGCAGTCCACTCAGGGGTTTGGGGACTGAAGCTTTCTTT.

V and J are TRBV7-9 and TRBJ2-7, with a possible D match to TRBD1 (6 bases). Trimming took off 0 bases at V and 0 bases at J, with 12 bases between the two ends. The germline V gene encodes CDR1 SEHNR and CDR2 FQNEAQ (reference sequence). This CDR3 has 16 residues. DNA of the CDR3: TGTGCCAGCAGCTTAGCCGGGACATTGAGCTCCTACGAGCAGTACTTC. Residues: CASSLAGTLSSYEQYF.

The chain carries TRBV15 and TRBJ2-7; 7 bases are a match to TRBD1. This CDR3 is 15 amino acids long. V shed 0 bases and J 1 base; nucleotides not matched to a gene: 3. Germline CDR1 and CDR2: LNHNV and YYDKDF (reference sequence). The CDR3 nucleotides are TGTGCCACCAGCAGAGATCCGACAGGGTCCTACGAGCAGTACTTC. This gives the protein CATSRDPTGSYEQYF.

This CDR3 is CASRGTGFSYEKLFF. CDR3 bases: TGTGCCAGCAGAGGGACAGGGTTTTCGTATGAAAAACTGTTTTTT. The chain combines TRBV6-5 with TRBJ1-4; 9 bases align to TRBD1. The V segment lost 6 bases and the J segment 6 bases; nucleotides outside the gene matches: 8. This CDR3 is built from 15 residues. Germline CDR1 reads MNHEY; CDR2 reads SVGAGI.

This clone was recorded once. The CDR3 region is CASSWAHRNGPKRTDNEQFF. In DNA form, the CDR3 reads TGCGCCAGCAGCTGGGCCCATCGAAACGGACCAAAAAGGACAGACAATGAGCAGTTCTTC. The chain uses TRBV5-1 and TRBJ2-1, with D possibly TRBD1 on 6 matching bases. Trimming left V 3 bases short and J 5 bases short, with 30 bases between. The CDR3 is 20 residues long. CDR1 SGHRS and CDR2 YFSETQ come from the germline V gene.

This chain uses TRBV7-9 with TRBJ2-1; a weak D match, TRBD2 (6 bases). V was shortened by 1 base and J by 0 bases, with 10 bases between the two germline ends. The CDR3 runs to 16 residues. Germline V gene sequence: CDR1 SEHNR, CDR2 FQNEAQ (reference sequence). The CDR3 region is CASSLGGVSSYNEQFF. CDR3 nucleotides: TGTGCCAGCAGCTTAGGCGGGGTTAGCTCCTACAATGAGCAGTTCTTC.